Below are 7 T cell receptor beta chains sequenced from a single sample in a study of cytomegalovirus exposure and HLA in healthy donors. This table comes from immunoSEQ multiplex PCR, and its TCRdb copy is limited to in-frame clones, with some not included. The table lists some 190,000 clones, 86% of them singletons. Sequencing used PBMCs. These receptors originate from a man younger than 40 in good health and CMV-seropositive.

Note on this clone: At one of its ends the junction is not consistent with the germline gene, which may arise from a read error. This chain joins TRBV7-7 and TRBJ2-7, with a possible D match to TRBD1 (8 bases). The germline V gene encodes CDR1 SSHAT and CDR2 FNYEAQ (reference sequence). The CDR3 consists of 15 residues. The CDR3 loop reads CASSLGGTGGYEQYF. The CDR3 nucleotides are TGTGCTAGCAGCTTGGGAGGGACAGGCGGCTACGAGCAGTACTTC.

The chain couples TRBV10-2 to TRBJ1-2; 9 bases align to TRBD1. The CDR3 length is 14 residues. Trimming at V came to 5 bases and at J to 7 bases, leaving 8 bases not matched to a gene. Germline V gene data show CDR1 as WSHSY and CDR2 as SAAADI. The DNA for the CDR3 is TGCGCCAGCAGTCGGGGACAGGGAATGAGTGGCTACACCTTC. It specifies CASSRGQGMSGYTF.

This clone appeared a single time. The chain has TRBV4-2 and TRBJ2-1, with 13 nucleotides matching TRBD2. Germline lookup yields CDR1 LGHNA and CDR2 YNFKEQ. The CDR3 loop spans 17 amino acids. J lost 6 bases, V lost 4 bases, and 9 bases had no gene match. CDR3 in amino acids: CASSRTTSGRAPNEQFF. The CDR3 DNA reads TGTGCCAGCAGCCGAACAACTAGCGGGAGGGCCCCCAATGAGCAGTTCTTC.

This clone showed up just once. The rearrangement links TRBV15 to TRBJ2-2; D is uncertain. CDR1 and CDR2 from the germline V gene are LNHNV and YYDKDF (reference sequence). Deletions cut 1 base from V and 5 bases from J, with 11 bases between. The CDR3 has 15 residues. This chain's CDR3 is CATSRVRTQTGELFF. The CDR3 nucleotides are TGTGCCACCAGCAGAGTCAGGACGCAAACCGGGGAGCTGTTTTTT.

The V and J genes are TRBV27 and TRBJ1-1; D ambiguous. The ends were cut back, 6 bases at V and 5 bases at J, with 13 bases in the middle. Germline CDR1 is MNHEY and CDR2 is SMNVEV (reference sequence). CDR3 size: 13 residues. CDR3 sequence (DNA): TGTGCCAGCAGCCCCCCTGGACGGACTGAAGCTTTCTTT. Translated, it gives CASSPPGRTEAFF.

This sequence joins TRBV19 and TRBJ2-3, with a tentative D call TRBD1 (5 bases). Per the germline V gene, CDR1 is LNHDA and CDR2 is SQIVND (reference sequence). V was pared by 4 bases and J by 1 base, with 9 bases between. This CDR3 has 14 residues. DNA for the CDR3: TGTGCCAGTAGTAAAATGACAGGCACAGATACGCAGTATTTT. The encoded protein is CASSKMTGTDTQYF. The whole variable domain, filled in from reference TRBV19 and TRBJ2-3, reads DGGITQSPKYLFRKEGQNVTLSCEQNLNHDAMYWYRQDPGQGLRLIYYSQIVNDFQKGDIAEGYSVSREKKESFPLTVTSAQKNPTAFYLCASSKMTGTDTQYFGPGTRLTVL.

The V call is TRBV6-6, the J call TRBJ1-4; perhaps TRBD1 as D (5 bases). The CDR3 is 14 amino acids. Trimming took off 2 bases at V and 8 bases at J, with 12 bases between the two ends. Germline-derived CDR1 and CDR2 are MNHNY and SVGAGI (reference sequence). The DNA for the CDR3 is TGTGCCAGCAGTTACGCGGGGGAGCGCGAAAAACTGTTTTTT. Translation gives CASSYAGEREKLFF.